This T cell receptor (beta chain) was recovered during a study of T cell repertoires in cytomegalovirus infection. About the research overall: Based on public TCR beta signatures, there were indications of CMV infection and of a matching HLA type. Whole-study results and caveats: Based on cumulative public TCR beta family frequency, carriers of CMV plus the relevant HLA were identified.

Germline CDR1 reads SGHTA; CDR2 reads FQGNSA. This CDR3 has 16 amino acids. V dropped 4 bases and J dropped 1 base, with 16 bases sitting between them. In TCRdb, the reads were re-called with MiXCR into one record per CDR3 protein. Of fewer than 300,000 distinct CDR3 sequences in the sample, roughly 26% are singletons; the top ten hold roughly 13%. This clonotype showed up many times. Antigen specificity is unknown. V is TRBV7-2 and J is TRBJ2-5, with D possibly being TRBD1 (6 bases). The sequence was obtained from a human donor in good health (CMV status not recorded). Some clones in this sample may be carry-over from other donors' samples. Material: PBMCs. CDR3 region: CASSSGHKEVQETQYF. CDR3 nucleotides: TGTGCCAGCAGCTCGGGACACAAAGAAGTCCAAGAGACCCAGTACTTC.